These 21 T cell receptor beta chains were sequenced from one sample in a study of T cell repertoires in cytomegalovirus infection (dated by TCRdb to the late 2010s). This sample was sequenced with an Illumina HiSeq 1500. TCRdb trimmed public reads at Q25 via fastp, called clones via MiXCR and kept in-frame beta chains. CDR3 protein duplicates are merged, each entry listing the most common genes and DNA. Recorded for this sample are tens of thousands of distinct CDR3 sequences; approximately 22% of them occurred a single time. The ten largest account for about a fifth of the sample. The antigens for these receptors are not known. Sequencing used PBMCs, sequenced either directly or after in vitro stimulation (not recorded which). These receptors were taken from a human donor in good health (CMV status not recorded). Some clones in this sample may be carry-over from other donors' samples.

This clonotype occurred many times. The rearrangement links TRBV28 to TRBJ1-3; D remains ambiguous. V shed 6 bases and J shed 4 bases, with 13 bases lying between them. This CDR3 region has 14 residues. The germline CDR1 and CDR2 sequences are MDHEN and SYDVKM. The DNA for the CDR3 is TGTGCCAGCAGCCCCCCAGGAATGGGAAACACCATATATTTT. The encoded protein is CASSPPGMGNTIYF.

This clonotype was counted ten times or more. The chain combines TRBV6-5 with TRBJ1-2; D uncertain. Germline assignment: CDR1 MNHEY and CDR2 SVGAGI. The CDR3 covers 14 residues. Trimming took 4 bases from V and 4 from J, leaving 13 bases between them. The CDR3 DNA sequence: TGTGCCAGCAGTTCAATGGGTGGAGGCTATGGCTACACCTTC. Translated: CASSSMGGGYGYTF.

This clonotype came up many times. This chain joins TRBV7-9 and TRBJ2-1, with TRBD1 identical over 8 bases. The CDR3 sequence is 17 residues long. Losses at the gene ends were 5 bases for V and 1 base for J; bases not matched to a gene: 10. Germline V gene lookup returns CDR1 SEHNR and CDR2 FQNEAQ (reference sequence). The CDR3 here is CASSTTQGAPSYNEQFF. In DNA, the CDR3 is TGTGCCAGCAGCACGACGCAGGGGGCCCCTTCCTACAATGAGCAGTTCTTC.

This chain joins TRBV6-6 and TRBJ2-3, with D maybe TRBD2 (6 bases). Germline CDR1 reads MNHNY; CDR2 reads SVGAGI (reference sequence). The CDR3 covers 17 residues. Trimming took 2 bases from V and 2 from J, leaving 17 bases between them. CDR3 DNA: TGTGCCAGCAGTTACCCCAAAGTTCGGGAGTACACAGATACGCAGTATTTT. Protein product: CASSYPKVREYTDTQYF.

This clonotype has ten or more counts. J is TRBJ2-7 and V is TRBV7-2, with D tentatively TRBD2 (5 bases). The V end was cut by 5 bases, the J end by 3 bases, with 14 bases between. Per germline, CDR1 SGHTA and CDR2 FQGNSA. The CDR3 is 14 amino acids. CDR3: CASSPSRTDYEQYF. CDR3 sequence (DNA): TGTGCCAGCAGCCCCTCCCGGACTGACTACGAGCAGTACTTC. The full variable domain, its missing parts supplied by reference TRBV7-2 and TRBJ2-7, is GAGVSQSPSNKVTEKGKDVELRCDPISGHTALYWYRQSLGQGLEFLIYFQGNSAPDKSGLPSDRFSAERTGGSVSTLTIQRTQQEDSAVYLCASSPSRTDYEQYFGPGTRLTVT.

The chain uses TRBV5-1 and TRBJ1-1; D remains unclear. The CDR3 consists of 13 residues. V gave up 1 base and J gave up 4 bases, with 8 bases separating them. CDR1 is SGHRS and CDR2 is YFSETQ in the germline V gene. CDR3 nucleotides: TGCGCCAGCAGCTTGTTTGGCCGCACTGAAGCTTTCTTT. Residues: CASSLFGRTEAFF.

Only a few counts were recorded for this clonotype. This rearrangement joins TRBV7-9 to TRBJ2-3; no firm D call. Germline V lookup: CDR1 SEHNR, CDR2 FQNEAQ (reference sequence). The CDR3 sequence is 12 residues long. V lost 4 bases and J 6 bases, leaving 8 bases between the germline ends. CDR3 in amino acids: CASSSDEDTQYF. Written as DNA, the CDR3 is TGTGCCAGCAGCTCGGACGAGGATACGCAGTATTTT.

Only a few counts were recorded for this clonotype. J is TRBJ2-1 and V is TRBV10-2; the match to TRBD2 covers 9 bases. V trimming: 8 bases; J trimming: 6 bases; junction bases outside the gene matches: 5. CDR1 is WSHSY and CDR2 is SAAADI in the germline V gene. The CDR3 sequence is 13 residues long. This chain's CDR3 is CASQREDPNEQFF. The CDR3 DNA reads as TGCGCCAGCCAGCGGGAGGATCCCAATGAGCAGTTCTTC.

The V call is TRBV4-1, the J call TRBJ2-2; a weak D match, TRBD2 (5 bases). Germline V gives CDR1 MGHRA, CDR2 YSYEKL. This CDR3 contains 17 residues. Trimming took 5 bases from V and 4 from J, leaving 20 bases between them. CDR3 protein: CASSSLWESGSTGELFF. CDR3 nucleotide sequence: TGCGCCAGCAGCTCGCTATGGGAGTCTGGCAGCACCGGGGAGCTGTTTTTT.

In this sample, this clonotype turned up a few times. The chain is built from TRBV4-3 and TRBJ1-2, with a possible D match to TRBD1 (6 bases). The ends were cut back, 1 base at V and 7 bases at J, with 10 bases in the middle. Germline loops: CDR1 LGHNA, CDR2 YSLEER. There are 13 residues in the CDR3. This CDR3 is CASSQAVGGGYTF. DNA of the CDR3: TGCGCCAGCAGCCAAGCGGTAGGGGGTGGCTACACCTTC.

Many counts were recorded for this clonotype. This chain connects TRBV6-5 to TRBJ2-5; TRBD2 matches 12 bases. Germline CDR1 MNHEY, CDR2 SVGAGI. With 5 bases clipped from V and 4 bases from J, the junction kept 5 bases outside the gene matches. The CDR3 is 15 amino acids. The CDR3 region has the DNA TGTGCCAGCAGTAGGACTAGCGGGGTATTAGAGACCCAGTACTTC. As protein: CASSRTSGVLETQYF.

This clonotype has ten or more counts. The chain couples TRBV28 to TRBJ1-1; D remains unclear. Trimming took 8 bases from V and 2 from J, leaving 21 bases between them. CDR1 is MDHEN and CDR2 is SYDVKM in the germline V gene. CDR3 size: 16 residues. The CDR3 DNA follows: TGTGCCAGCGCCGTCTCCGGACTCCCAACCAACACTGAAGCTTTCTTT. Residues: CASAVSGLPTNTEAFF.

The genes are TRBV5-1 and TRBJ2-3; D is uncertain. This CDR3 spans 15 amino acids. Trimming pared 0 bases from V and 1 base from J, leaving 9 bases between. CDR1 and CDR2 from the germline V gene are SGHRS and YFSETQ. CDR3 sequence (DNA): TGCGCCAGCAGCTTGGGGCCGGGTGGCACAGATACGCAGTATTTT. Translating it yields CASSLGPGGTDTQYF. The full variable domain, with the rest looked up from reference TRBV5-1 and TRBJ2-3, is KAGVTQTPRYLIKTRGQQVTLSCSPISGHRSVSWYQQTPGQGLQFLFEYFSETQRNKGNFPGRFSGRQFSNSRSEMNVSTLELGDSALYLCASSLGPGGTDTQYFGPGTRLTVL.

A few counts support this clonotype. The chain has TRBV28 and TRBJ2-1; TRBD2 agrees at 7 bases. Germline V lookup: CDR1 MDHEN, CDR2 SYDVKM. V lost 3 bases to trimming and J lost 9 bases; unmatched junction nucleotides: 2. CDR3 length: 12 amino acids. The CDR3 sequence: CASSLGGAEQFF. In DNA form, the CDR3 reads TGTGCCAGCAGTTTGGGAGGGGCTGAGCAGTTCTTC.

V usage is TRBV6-8 and J usage is TRBJ2-3, with D tentatively TRBD1 or TRBD2 (6 bases each). Germline V lookup: CDR1 MNHGY, CDR2 SAAAGT. This CDR3 is built from 13 residues. Trimming shortened V by 10 bases and J by 4 bases, and 15 bases separated the two germline ends. The CDR3 spells CATLSGAPDTQYF. CDR3 nucleotide sequence: TGTGCCACTCTCTCGGGGGCCCCAGATACGCAGTATTTT.

This clonotype was observed many times. The chain has TRBV5-4 and TRBJ1-2; D remains unclear. V was clipped by 5 bases and J by 8 bases, with 16 bases between them. The CDR3 extends over 13 amino acids. Per germline, CDR1 SGHNT and CDR2 YYREEE (reference sequence). Here the CDR3 reads CASRERSGSGYTF. The CDR3 bases are TGTGCCAGCAGGGAGAGGTCAGGCTCAGGCTACACCTTC.

This clonotype was seen a few times. The genes are TRBV4-3 and TRBJ1-6, with 9 bases that match TRBD1. V lost 2 bases, J lost 2 bases, and 1 base stayed unmatched. In germline, CDR1 is LGHNA, CDR2 YSLEER. CDR3 size: 16 residues. The chain's CDR3 is CASSQNRGPYNSPLHF. In DNA form, the CDR3 reads TGCGCCAGCAGCCAAAACAGGGGGCCCTATAATTCACCCCTCCACTTT.

The sample holds a few counts of this clonotype. The chain recombines TRBV11-2 with TRBJ2-1, with D possibly being TRBD2 (5 bases). Germline V gene lookup returns CDR1 SGHAT and CDR2 FQNNGV. There are 13 residues in the CDR3. Trimming took off 5 bases at V and 9 bases at J, with 14 bases between the two ends. The CDR3, as DNA: TGTGCCAGCAGCCCTAGGGCTAGCCCTGAGCAGTTCTTC. Translation gives CASSPRASPEQFF.

The chain uses TRBV20-1 and TRBJ1-5, with 9 bases that match TRBD1. CDR1 is DFQATT, CDR2 SNEGSKA, per germline (reference sequence). There are 19 residues in the CDR3. V gave up 0 bases and J gave up 0 bases; unmatched junction bases: 12. The chain's CDR3 is CSAREPGQGLLDSNQPQHF. The CDR3 coding sequence is TGCAGTGCTAGAGAGCCGGGACAGGGCCTCCTAGATAGCAATCAGCCCCAGCATTTT.

V and J are TRBV20-1 and TRBJ2-7; possible D gene TRBD1, 5 bases. Trimming stripped 7 bases from V and 1 base from J, with 20 bases between. There are 15 residues in the CDR3. Germline loops: CDR1 DFQATT, CDR2 SNEGSKA (reference sequence). CDR3 DNA sequence: TGCAGTGTTTTACGCAGGGCCGCTGGTTCCTACGAGCAGTACTTC. The encoded protein is CSVLRRAAGSYEQYF.

This rearrangement joins TRBV6-5 to TRBJ2-1; no firm D call. CDR1 MNHEY and CDR2 SVGAGI come from the germline V gene. Trimming stripped 6 bases from V and 6 bases from J, with 9 bases between. This CDR3 has 12 residues. The CDR3 DNA sequence: TGTGCCAGCAGGGCTACCTCCAATGAGCAGTTCTTC. This codes for CASRATSNEQFF.